This T cell receptor (beta chain) was recorded in a study of CD8+CD57+ T cells in acquired aplastic anemia. The use of genomic DNA as template underpinned the TCR beta VDJ and CDR3 profiling. A single record per CDR3 protein comes from TCRdb applying MiXCR to the reads. This sample has about 190,000 distinct CDR3 sequences; roughly half occur once, and the top ten carry 15% to 20%. The CDR3 runs to 16 residues. Germline loops: CDR1 SGHTA, CDR2 FQGNSA. Trimming removed 0 bases from V and 0 bases from J, with 10 bases in between. This clonotype has ten or more counts. Sequenced sample: sorted CD4+, CD8+, or CD8+CD57+ T cells (not recorded which) from PBMCs. The chain joins TRBV7-2 to TRBJ2-3, with D perhaps assigned TRBD1 or TRBD2 (5 bases each). The source of this sequence is a human donor in good health, serving as a control. The CDR3 DNA reads as TGTGCCAGCAGCTTAGCATGGGGGTCTAGCACAGATACGCAGTATTTT. Translating gives CASSLAWGSSTDTQYF.